The 15 T cell receptor beta chains reported below all come from one sample, sequenced in a study of graft-versus-host responses after intestinal transplantation. TCRdb's copy holds only in-frame clones and misses some; the assay was immunoSEQ multiplex PCR. This table has 8,000 to 10,000 clones, about 94% appearing once. This specimen consisted of PBMCs, obtained 8 days after intestinal transplant. These receptors were taken from a human patient who received an intestinal transplant, so some T cells may come from the graft donor.

V is TRBV21-1 and J is TRBJ1-5; the listed D gene, TRBD1, was not tested against the DNA. TRBV21-1 is recorded as a pseudogene. CDR3 size: 16 residues. CDR3 protein: CASSKDRGFRNQPQHF. The CDR3 DNA sequence: TGTGCCAGCAGCAAAGACAGGGGGTTCCGCAATCAGCCCCAGCATTTT.

The chain carries TRBV7-9 and TRBJ2-6, with a weak D call TRBD1 (6 bases). The CDR3 runs to 18 residues. Germline CDR1 is SEHNR and CDR2 is FQNEAQ (reference sequence). Trimming removed 7 bases from V and 0 bases from J, with 19 bases in between. This CDR3 is CASTSPGQEFSGANVLTF. The CDR3 nucleotides read TGTGCCAGCACTTCACCGGGACAAGAATTCTCTGGGGCCAACGTCCTGACTTTC.

A single count supports this clone. V gene TRBV14 combines with J gene TRBJ2-7, with TRBD2 as a possible D gene (5 bases). CDR1 is SGHDN and CDR2 is FVKESK in the germline V gene. CDR3 size: 15 residues. The germline V and J ends were trimmed by 2 bases and 2 bases, with 13 bases remaining between them. The chain's CDR3 is CASSQITGWPYEQYF. In nucleotides, the CDR3 is TGTGCCAGCAGCCAAATAACGGGATGGCCCTACGAGCAGTACTTC.

The chain is built from TRBV6-5 and TRBJ1-2; 10 bases are shared with TRBD1. V lost 2 bases, J lost 2 bases, and 5 bases stayed unmatched. Germline values: CDR1 MNHEY, CDR2 SVGAGI. The length of the CDR3 is 16 residues. The CDR3 sequence is CASSYATGGINYGYTF. For the CDR3, the DNA is TGTGCCAGCAGTTACGCGACAGGGGGCATCAACTATGGCTACACCTTC.

The chain employs TRBV5-1 and TRBJ2-1, with TRBD2 identical over 15 bases. The length of the CDR3 is 17 residues. J gave up 7 bases and V 4 bases, and 9 bases lay outside the gene matches. Germline V gives CDR1 SGHRS, CDR2 YFSETQ. This CDR3 reads CASSPWTSGRAVNEQFF. The CDR3 nucleotides are TGCGCCAGCAGCCCATGGACTAGCGGGAGGGCCGTAAATGAGCAGTTCTTC. Drawing the rest from reference TRBV5-1 and TRBJ2-1, the complete variable domain is KAGVTQTPRYLIKTRGQQVTLSCSPISGHRSVSWYQQTPGQGLQFLFEYFSETQRNKGNFPGRFSGRQFSNSRSEMNVSTLELGDSALYLCASSPWTSGRAVNEQFFGPGTRLTVL.

V and J are TRBV28 and TRBJ2-1, with TRBD2 matching over 8 bases. With V trimmed by 5 bases and J by 0 bases, 6 bases remained unmatched. There are 16 residues in the CDR3. CDR1 MDHEN and CDR2 SYDVKM come from the germline V gene. CDR3 nucleotides: TGTGCCAGCAGTCAAATAAGCGGGAGCTCCTACAATGAGCAGTTCTTC. Translated, it gives CASSQISGSSYNEQFF.

The chain couples TRBV6-5 to TRBJ2-1; no firm D call. CDR1 is MNHEY, CDR2 SVGAGI, per germline. The CDR3 spans 13 residues. V shed 0 bases and J shed 9 bases, with 9 bases lying between them. CDR3 DNA sequence: TGTGCCAGCAGTTACTCGATTAGGGCTGAGCAGTTCTTC. Its translation is CASSYSIRAEQFF.

The chain couples TRBV18 to TRBJ1-4; D not certain. CDR3 length: 13 residues. Trimming took 3 bases from V and 6 from J, leaving 8 bases between them. CDR1 and CDR2 (germline): KGHSH, LQKENI. The CDR3 reads CASSPKADEKLFF. The CDR3 region has the DNA TGTGCCAGCTCACCGAAGGCTGATGAAAAACTGTTTTTT.

The rearrangement joins TRBV5-1 to TRBJ2-1; TRBD2 might be the D (6 bases). V lost 4 bases to trimming and J lost 0 bases, with 17 bases between them. This CDR3 comprises 17 residues. Germline CDR1 SGHRS, CDR2 YFSETQ. CDR3: CASSLTRSGSSYNEQFF. CDR3 in DNA: TGCGCCAGCAGCCTCACCCGTAGCGGAAGCTCCTACAATGAGCAGTTCTTC.

The chain links TRBV6-1 to TRBJ2-7, with 7 bases lining up with TRBD1. The CDR3 has 14 residues. V lost 4 bases, J lost 0 bases, and 3 bases stayed unmatched. CDR1 and CDR2 from the germline V gene are MNHNS and SASEGT. This CDR3 is CASSGTGASYEQYF. The DNA for the CDR3 is TGTGCCAGCAGTGGGACAGGAGCCTCCTACGAGCAGTACTTC.

J is TRBJ1-1 and V is TRBV19; D is uncertain. V dropped 2 bases and J dropped 1 base, with 5 bases sitting between them. There are 13 residues in the CDR3. Germline V gene sequence: CDR1 LNHDA, CDR2 SQIVND (reference sequence). DNA of the CDR3: TGTGCCAGTAGTATATCAGGGAACACTGAAGCTTTCTTT. It is translated as CASSISGNTEAFF.

This chain uses TRBV2 with TRBJ2-7, with 7 bases fitting TRBD2. Per the germline V gene, CDR1 is SNHLY and CDR2 is FYNNEI. The CDR3 consists of 12 residues. V lost 11 bases to trimming and J lost 2 bases; unmatched junction nucleotides: 6. Written as DNA, the CDR3 is TGTGCCGGGGGGGGGAGTCCCTACGAGCAGTACTTC. It specifies CAGGGSPYEQYF. Complete variable domain (other parts from reference TRBV2 and TRBJ2-7): EPEVTQTPSHQVTQMGQEVILRCVPISNHLYFYWYRQILGQKVEFLVSFYNNEISEKSEIFDDQFSVERPDGSNFTLKIRSTKLEDSAMYFCAGGGSPYEQYFGPGTRLTVT.

The chain joins TRBV4-1 to TRBJ1-4, with 9 nucleotides matching TRBD1. With V trimmed by 0 bases and J by 6 bases, 8 bases remained unmatched. This CDR3 has 17 amino acids. The germline V gene has CDR1 MGHRA and CDR2 YSYEKL. The CDR3, as DNA: TGCGCCAGCAGCCAAGATCCCGACAGGGGGGCTTATGAAAAACTGTTTTTT. It translates to CASSQDPDRGAYEKLFF.

This chain joins TRBV7-9 and TRBJ2-5; perhaps TRBD2 as D (5 bases). Germline CDR1 is SEHNR and CDR2 is FQNEAQ (reference sequence). The V and J ends lost 5 bases and 0 bases respectively, with 16 bases between them. The CDR3 covers 16 residues. CDR3 sequence (DNA): TGTGCCAGCAGCAACTCCCGGAGGTATGACCAAGAGACCCAGTACTTC. Encoded protein: CASSNSRRYDQETQYF.

This chain joins TRBV7-9 and TRBJ2-5; D gene uncertain. There are 14 residues in the CDR3. Germline CDR1 and CDR2: SEHNR and FQNEAQ (reference sequence). Trimming shortened V by 3 bases and J by 1 base, and 9 bases separated the two germline ends. CDR3 nucleotides: TGTGCCAGCAGCTTTGTCACAGTCCAAGAGACCCAGTACTTC. Its translation is CASSFVTVQETQYF.